This is a list of T cell receptor beta chains from one sample in a study of T cells in Graves' hyperthyroidism and ophthalmopathy. In TCRdb, the multiplex PCR reads were re-called with MiXCR into one record per CDR3 protein. This table holds approximately 870,000 distinct CDR3 sequences, 38% found once. Source material: blood. These receptors were collected from a man between 18 and 29 years old with Graves' hyperthyroidism. Both conserved end residues are part of each CDR3. D genes are given only for firm matches. Size values are once, few and many counts, or a class for expanded clones, and some rows have none.

TRBV25-1	TRBJ1-1	.	many	TGTGCCAGCAGTGAATTATTCTCTGGAGAGCTCACTGAAGCTTTCTTT	CASSELFSGELTEAFF
TRBV11-2	TRBJ1-5	TRBD1	.	TGTGCCTGGAGTGACAGGGGGCTCGGCAATCAGCCCCAGCATTTT	CAWSDRGLGNQPQHF
TRBV4-1	TRBJ2-5	.	.	TGCGCCAGCATGGGGGCCTCGGAGACCCAGTACTTC	CASMGASETQYF
TRBV6-5	TRBJ1-1	.	few	TGTGCCAGCGCCGACACCCTAAACACTGAAGCTTTCTTT	CASADTLNTEAFF
TRBV20-1	TRBJ1-2	.	many	TGCAGTGCTAGAGATCCGACCAGTATGGGCTACACCTTC	CSARDPTSMGYTF
TRBV19	TRBJ2-7	.	few	TGTGCCAGTAGTATAGGACATCGGTTTTCCGAGCAGTACTTC	CASSIGHRFSEQYF
TRBV19	TRBJ2-2	.	few	TGTGCCAGTAGTATTAGGGGCCGTGCCACCGGGGAGCTGTTTTTT	CASSIRGRATGELFF
TRBV29-1	TRBJ2-5	.	.	TGCAGCGTCGGAGGGGGGGAGATCCAAGAGACCCAGTACTTC	CSVGGGEIQETQYF
TRBV20-1	TRBJ1-4	TRBD1	many	TGCAGTGCTAGTGAGGACAGGGGCGAAAAACTGTTTTTT	CSASEDRGEKLFF
TRBV29-1	TRBJ1-6	.	.	TGCAGCGTTTCAAAGTCGACAGGTGATAATTCACCCCTCCACTTT	CSVSKSTGDNSPLHF
TRBV25-1	TRBJ2-7	TRBD1	.	TGTGCCAGCGGGTCGACAGGGGTCGATCAGTACTTC	CASGSTGVDQYF
TRBV9	TRBJ1-1	.	.	TGTGCCAGTAGAATAGCCAGAAGGAGCCCTGAAGCCTTCTTT	CASRIARRSPEAFF
TRBV12-3/TRBV12-4	TRBJ2-7	.	.	TGTGCCAGCAGTTACGGCTGGGAAAACTACGAGCAGTACTTC	CASSYGWENYEQYF
TRBV2	TRBJ1-5	.	.	TGTGCCAGATCCGGGGGGGAGGCCAATCAGCCCCAGCATTTT	CARSGGEANQPQHF
TRBV19	TRBJ1-1	.	many	TGTGCCCTTCTGGGGGAGGACACTGAAGCTTTCTTT	CALLGEDTEAFF
TRBV20-1	TRBJ2-7	TRBD2	few	TGCAGTGCTAGAGATTTGCGGGGGATCGACGAGCAGTACTTC	CSARDLRGIDEQYF
TRBV12-3/TRBV12-4	TRBJ2-6	.	few	TGTGCCAGCACCTTGGGGAGCTCTGGGGCCAACGTCCTGACTTTC	CASTLGSSGANVLTF
TRBV12-3/TRBV12-4	TRBJ2-5	TRBD1	.	TGTGCCAGCAGCCCGACAGGGGGCTTACGGGAGACCCAGTACTTC	CASSPTGGLRETQYF
TRBV20-1	TRBJ1-6	.	many	TGCAGTGCTAGGAGGTCATCCGGTAATTCACCCCTCCACTTT	CSARRSSGNSPLHF
TRBV11-2	TRBJ1-1	.	many	TGTGCCAGCAGCTTAACCGCGGGCACTGAAGCTTTCTTT	CASSLTAGTEAFF
TRBV10-3	TRBJ1-1	.	many	TGTGCCATCAGTGACGGGGCTACTGAAGCTTTCTTT	CAISDGATEAFF
TRBV15	TRBJ1-3	TRBD1	.	TGTGCCACCAGCAGATTTGACAGGGGGCAGGACACCATATATTTT	CATSRFDRGQDTIYF
TRBV24-1	TRBJ2-5	.	many	TGTGCCACCAGTGATGGTGGCGGGAAGACCCAGTACTTC	CATSDGGGKTQYF
TRBV20-1	TRBJ1-2	TRBD1	many	TGCAGTGCTATCGCGACAGGGACGGGGTATGGCTACACCTTC	CSAIATGTGYGYTF
TRBV7-2	TRBJ1-1	TRBD1	many	TGTGCCAGCAGCTTGGGCATGGGACAGGAAGCTTTCTTT	CASSLGMGQEAFF
TRBV7-9	TRBJ1-4	TRBD1	.	TGTGCCAGCAGCTCGGACAGGGATTCTGGTGAAAAACTGTTTTTT	CASSSDRDSGEKLFF
TRBV7-2	TRBJ1-5	.	many	TGTGCCAGCAGCCCGCGGACTCTGGGAAGTCAGCCCCAGCATTTT	CASSPRTLGSQPQHF
TRBV19	TRBJ1-1	TRBD1	.	TGTGCCAGTAGCCGACAGGGGGCTGAAGCTTTCTTT	CASSRQGAEAFF